The 27 T cell receptor beta chains presented below share a single source sample, sequenced in a study of T cell changes during pregnancy in multiple sclerosis. Repertoires were generated with immunoSEQ multiplex PCR, while TCRdb's copy carries only in-frame clones and drops some. This table has roughly 110,000 clones, about 90% appearing once. Material: peripheral blood, obtained in the third trimester of pregnancy. The receptors shown here come from a female donor in good health, enrolled as a control in a pregnancy study.

This clone was recorded once. The DNA for the CDR3 is TGCGCCAGCAGCCAAGTCCACCAGGGAAAGGGTCAGCCCCAGCATTTT. Protein sequence: CASSQVHQGKGQPQHF. The chain recombines TRBV4-1 with TRBJ1-5, with a possible D match to TRBD1 (5 bases). The CDR3 extends over 16 amino acids. Trimming pared 1 base from V and 6 bases from J, leaving 16 bases between. Germline CDR1 is MGHRA and CDR2 is YSYEKL.

This clone was observed once. The rearrangement links TRBV27 to TRBJ1-6; 7 nucleotides line up with TRBD1. Trimming removed 2 bases from V and 0 bases from J; junction bases left unmatched: 13. CDR3 length equals 20 residues. The germline V gene has CDR1 MNHEY and CDR2 SMNVEV (reference sequence). CDR3 in DNA: TGTGCCAGCAGTTTACCTGACAGGGTAGAGACTAGCTCCTATAATTCACCCCTCCACTTT. Amino acids: CASSLPDRVETSSYNSPLHF.

V is TRBV6-6 and J is TRBJ2-3; no definite D call. This CDR3 comprises 11 residues. The V gene's germline CDR1 is MNHNY and CDR2 SVGAGI (reference sequence). The V gene lost 5 bases and the J gene lost 5 bases, with 5 bases spanning the gap. The CDR3 nucleotides read TGTGCCAGCAGTGAGAGAGATACGCAGTATTTT. It yields the protein CASSERDTQYF.

Here the CDR3 DNA reads TGTGCCAGTAAACGCGTTGGGGGGGAGACCCAGTACTTC. Translated, it gives CASKRVGGETQYF. This chain uses TRBV19 with TRBJ2-5; tentatively, D is TRBD2 (6 bases). Trimming stripped 7 bases from V and 5 bases from J, with 14 bases between. From germline, CDR1 is LNHDA and CDR2 SQIVND (reference sequence). This CDR3 has 13 residues.

The gene calls are TRBV11-3 and TRBJ1-5; D gene ambiguous. V was cut by 5 bases and J by 4 bases, with 9 bases left in between. Germline CDR1 SGHNT, CDR2 YENEEA. The CDR3 runs 13 residues. Written as DNA, the CDR3 is TGTGCCAGCAGCGCGACGGGGAATCAGCCCCAGCATTTT. It translates to CASSATGNQPQHF.

The chain is built from TRBV29-1 and TRBJ2-5; TRBD2 is a possible D gene (6 bases). CDR3 length: 13 amino acids. V was shortened by 4 bases and J by 9 bases, with 18 bases between the two germline ends. Germline loops: CDR1 SQVTM, CDR2 ANQGSEA. For the CDR3, the DNA is TGCAGCGTTGGCGGAGGGGCCTCGATGGCCCAGTACTTC. Translated: CSVGGGASMAQYF. Full variable domain (remainder filled in from reference TRBV29-1 and TRBJ2-5): SAVISQKPSRDICQRGTSLTIQCQVDSQVTMMFWYRQQPGQSLTLIATANQGSEATYESGFVIDKFPISRPNLTFSTLTVSNMSPEDSSIYLCSVGGGASMAQYFGPGTRLLVL.

The rearrangement links TRBV11-3 to TRBJ2-2; TRBD1 matches at 8 bases. The J segment lost 4 bases and the V segment lost 6 bases, leaving 4 bases of the junction unmatched. The CDR3 is made up of 14 amino acids. The V gene's germline CDR1 is SGHNT and CDR2 YENEEA. In DNA form, the CDR3 reads TGTGCCAGCAGTCTGGACAGGGTCACCGGGGAGCTGTTTTTT. Translation: CASSLDRVTGELFF.

This clone was detected once. The chain has TRBV6-6 and TRBJ1-1; D gene uncertain. Trimming shortened V by 4 bases and J by 4 bases, and 16 bases separated the two germline ends. Germline-derived CDR1 and CDR2 are MNHNY and SVGAGI (reference sequence). The CDR3 is made up of 15 amino acids. The CDR3 DNA sequence: TGTGCCAGCAGTTCTACGGGTGACCTGCGCACTGAAGCTTTCTTT. It encodes CASSSTGDLRTEAFF.

The chain combines TRBV4-1 with TRBJ2-5; 8 bases match TRBD1. V lost 2 bases to trimming and J lost 5 bases; unmatched junction nucleotides: 10. The CDR3 extends over 16 amino acids. Germline values: CDR1 MGHRA, CDR2 YSYEKL. The CDR3 bases are TGCGCCAGCAGCCAATACCCCGGGACAGGCGCCGAGACCCAGTACTTC. It specifies CASSQYPGTGAETQYF.

This chain connects TRBV14 to TRBJ2-7; 8 positions agree with TRBD1. The CDR3 extends over 15 amino acids. CDR1 is SGHDN, CDR2 FVKESK, per germline. V trimming: 3 bases; J trimming: 4 bases; junction bases outside the gene matches: 8. The CDR3: CASSQAPGGSYEQYF. The CDR3 bases are TGTGCCAGCAGCCAGGCCCCAGGGGGCAGTTACGAGCAGTACTTC.

The V and J genes are TRBV9 and TRBJ1-2; TRBD1 aligns across 9 bases. Germline CDR1 is SGDLS and CDR2 is YYNGEE. This CDR3 has 11 residues. V trimming: 0 bases; J trimming: 13 bases; junction bases outside the gene matches: 1. Written as DNA, the CDR3 is TGTGCCAGCAGCGTAGAGGGACAGGGCACCTTC. Protein sequence: CASSVEGQGTF. Full variable domain (outside the CDR3, taken from reference TRBV9 and TRBJ1-2): DSGVTQTPKHLITATGQRVTLRCSPRSGDLSVYWYQQSLDQGLQFLIQYYNGEERAKGNILERFSAQQFPDLHSELNLSSLELGDSALYFCASSVEGQGTFGSGTRLTVV.

The chain employs TRBV25-1 and TRBJ1-2; D remains ambiguous. This CDR3 is 14 amino acids long. V dropped 3 bases and J dropped 3 bases, with 11 bases sitting between them. Germline CDR1 is MGHDK and CDR2 is SYGVNS. CDR3 DNA: TGTGCCAGCAGTGATACCGGTAGTCACTATGGCTACACCTTC. This translates into CASSDTGSHYGYTF.

This chain joins TRBV11-3 and TRBJ2-7, with D maybe TRBD1 (5 bases). The CDR3 runs to 14 residues. Germline V gene data show CDR1 as SGHNT and CDR2 as YENEEA. With 5 bases removed from V and 3 bases from J, the gap between germline ends came to 14 bases. Written as DNA, the CDR3 is TGTGCCAGCAGCGCATCCCAGGGTAACTACGAGCAGTACTTC. Translated, it gives CASSASQGNYEQYF.

The chain links TRBV4-1 to TRBJ2-7; 13 bases agree with TRBD2. CDR3 length: 16 amino acids. In germline, CDR1 is MGHRA, CDR2 YSYEKL. J lost 3 bases, V lost 4 bases, and 6 bases had no gene match. DNA for the CDR3: TGCGCCAGCAGCCCCCGGACTAGCGGGGGATTCTACGAGCAGTACTTC. This codes for CASSPRTSGGFYEQYF.

A word on this clone: At one end the junction does not follow the germline gene, possibly because of a read error. Other DNA sequences in the same sample also yield this CDR3. Here the CDR3 DNA reads TGTGCCACCAGCAGAGATGGCAGGACAGGCCTGAGGCTTAGGACTTTC. As protein: CATSRDGRTGLRLRTF. The chain links TRBV15 to TRBJ1-2, with 7 bases that match TRBD1. The CDR3 sequence is 16 residues long. CDR1 is LNHNV, CDR2 YYDKDF, per germline (reference sequence).

The V and J genes are TRBV2 and TRBJ2-7; D ambiguous. Trimming took 2 bases from V and 3 from J, leaving 8 bases between them. This CDR3 contains 13 residues. Germline V lookup: CDR1 SNHLY, CDR2 FYNNEI. The CDR3 DNA reads as TGTGCCAGCAGTGAAAGCTTTTACTACGAGCAGTACTTC. The encoded protein is CASSESFYYEQYF.

The genes are TRBV9 and TRBJ1-6; TRBD1 is a possible D gene (5 bases). The CDR3 contains 15 residues. With 0 bases removed from V and 7 bases from J, the gap between germline ends came to 11 bases. CDR1 SGDLS and CDR2 YYNGEE come from the germline V gene. The DNA for the CDR3 is TGTGCCAGCAGCGTAGGGCAGGGTGAAAATTCACCCCTCCACTTT. As protein: CASSVGQGENSPLHF.

The V gene is TRBV5-1, the J gene TRBJ1-1; a weak D match, TRBD1 (6 bases). V dropped 3 bases and J dropped 1 base, with 13 bases sitting between them. Germline V lookup: CDR1 SGHRS, CDR2 YFSETQ. The length of the CDR3 is 15 residues. The CDR3 protein is CASSSDPGQNTEAFF. The CDR3 DNA reads as TGCGCCAGCAGCTCGGATCCGGGACAGAACACTGAAGCTTTCTTT.

The gene calls are TRBV5-1 and TRBJ1-1; D is ambiguous. V was cut by 3 bases and J by 3 bases, with 9 bases left in between. This CDR3 is 13 amino acids long. Germline V lookup: CDR1 SGHRS, CDR2 YFSETQ. The CDR3 sequence is CASSYGIDTEAFF. The CDR3 region has the DNA TGCGCCAGCAGCTACGGGATCGACACTGAAGCTTTCTTT.

This clone was found once. This CDR3 is CASSQEKITGNTYGYTF. For the CDR3, the DNA is TGCGCCAGCAGCCAAGAGAAAATAACAGGGAATACCTATGGCTACACCTTC. The chain recombines TRBV4-3 with TRBJ1-2; D may be TRBD1 (6 bases). The germline V gene encodes CDR1 LGHNA and CDR2 YSLEER. Trimming took 0 bases from V and 4 from J, leaving 18 bases between them. The CDR3 is 17 residues long.

The chain is built from TRBV5-4 and TRBJ1-2, with 7 bases fitting TRBD1. CDR3 length: 14 residues. The ends lost 0 bases at V and 8 bases at J; junction bases unmatched: 7. Looked up from germline, CDR1 is SGHNT and CDR2 is YYREEE (reference sequence). CDR3 residues: CASSLVERGRGYTF. The DNA for the CDR3 is TGTGCCAGCAGCTTGGTTGAGAGGGGGCGAGGCTACACCTTC.

This clone showed up just once. The chain uses TRBV4-1 and TRBJ2-3; TRBD2 matches at 8 bases. V trimming: 4 bases; J trimming: 3 bases; junction bases outside the gene matches: 3. Germline CDR1 MGHRA, CDR2 YSYEKL. This CDR3 spans 14 amino acids. As DNA, the CDR3 is TGCGCCAGCAGCCCGGGGGGGCGGACAGATACGCAGTATTTT. It is translated as CASSPGGRTDTQYF.

The chain carries TRBV18 and TRBJ2-7, with TRBD1 matching over 10 bases. Germline V gene data show CDR1 as KGHSH and CDR2 as LQKENI. V shed 6 bases and J 2 bases; nucleotides not matched to a gene: 7. The CDR3 spans 15 residues. The CDR3 DNA reads TGTGCCAGCTCCCGCGGACAGGGGGAGACCTACGAGCAGTACTTC. Its protein product is CASSRGQGETYEQYF.

This chain links TRBV4-3 with TRBJ2-1; D perhaps matches TRBD1 (6 bases). Germline values: CDR1 LGHNA, CDR2 YSLEER. This CDR3 contains 18 residues. Trimming took 1 base from V and 0 from J, leaving 16 bases between them. The chain's CDR3 is CASSQVFAGEVSYNEQFF. In DNA, the CDR3 is TGCGCCAGCAGCCAAGTTTTTGCAGGGGAAGTCTCCTACAATGAGCAGTTCTTC.

The V and J genes are TRBV25-1 and TRBJ1-5; D perhaps matches TRBD1 (6 bases). Germline loops: CDR1 MGHDK, CDR2 SYGVNS. This CDR3 spans 15 amino acids. V lost 10 bases and J 3 bases, leaving 19 bases between the germline ends. CDR3: CAIYFTGQPNQPQHF. The CDR3, as DNA: TGTGCCATCTACTTCACGGGACAACCCAATCAGCCCCAGCATTTT.

The sample holds one count of this clone. Other nucleotide sequences in the sample specify the same CDR3. The chain is built from TRBV30 and TRBJ2-3, with 13 bases fitting TRBD2. V was pared by 2 bases and J by 6 bases, with 5 bases of the junction left unmatched. In germline, CDR1 is GTSNPN, CDR2 SVGIG (reference sequence). There are 15 residues in the CDR3. For the CDR3, the DNA is TGTGCCTGGAGTAGACTAGCGGGGGGCCCCGATACGCAGTATTTT. Its translation: CAWSRLAGGPDTQYF.

The V gene is TRBV7-2, the J gene TRBJ1-5; D is ambiguous. The CDR3 has 15 residues. Germline lookup yields CDR1 SGHTA and CDR2 FQGNSA. V was pared by 0 bases and J by 6 bases, with 12 bases between. The CDR3 coding sequence is TGTGCCAGCAGCTTAGCCCCCTTGGAGACTCAGCCCCAGCATTTT. It translates to CASSLAPLETQPQHF.